The rows below give T cell receptor beta chains drawn from one sample of a study of T cell repertoires in cytomegalovirus infection. MiXCR, applied by TCRdb to the reads, yields one record per CDR3 protein. The sample has around 500,000 distinct CDR3 sequences, under 45% seen once; the top ten hold around 45%. Antigen specificity for these receptors is unknown. This sample comprised cultured PBMCs, obtained from culture after CMV antigen stimulation. The source is a human donor in good health (CMV status not recorded). Some clones in this sample may be carry-over from other donors' samples. Each CDR3 is given with its conserved first and last residue. A D gene is named only where the DNA matches it firmly. Size is omitted from some rows. Given values are once, few, many or a class for expanded clones.

abundance,d_gene,j_gene,v_gene,CDR3aa,CDR3nt
-,TRBD2,TRBJ2-1,TRBV12-3/TRBV12-4,CASSLERGLSEQFF,TGTGCCAGCAGTTTGGAGCGGGGTTTAAGTGAGCAGTTCTTC
few,-,TRBJ2-7,TRBV4-2,CASSLRWPSKMEPYEQYF,TGTGCCAGCAGCCTAAGATGGCCGTCTAAAATGGAACCCTACGAGCAGTACTTC
-,-,TRBJ2-1,TRBV7-2,CASSLGATPSYNEQFF,TGTGCCAGCAGCTTAGGAGCTACCCCCTCCTACAATGAGCAGTTCTTC
-,-,TRBJ2-7,TRBV10-3,CAISRGQPYEQYF,TGTGCCATCAGTCGTGGACAGCCTTACGAGCAGTACTTC
-,-,TRBJ1-2,TRBV6-2/TRBV6-3,CASSYSRVGYTF,TGTGCCAGCAGTTACTCCAGGGTTGGCTACACCTTC
-,TRBD1,TRBJ2-1,TRBV12-3/TRBV12-4,CASRGGQAATSVNEQFF,TGTGCCAGCAGAGGGGGACAGGCCGCGACCAGTGTCAATGAGCAGTTCTTC
few,-,TRBJ2-4,TRBV4-1,CASSHPFQGEGDKNIQYF,TGCGCCAGCAGCCACCCCTTTCAGGGTGAAGGTGACAAAAACATTCAGTACTTC
few,-,TRBJ2-1,TRBV27,CAHHRASSYNEQFF,TGTGCCCACCATCGGGCGAGCTCCTACAATGAGCAGTTCTTC
many,-,TRBJ2-1,TRBV7-6,CASSLEGLDNEQFF,TGTGCCAGCAGCTTAGAGGGCCTCGACAATGAGCAGTTCTTC
-,-,TRBJ2-3,TRBV15,CATSTIGLLGTDTQYF,TGTGCCACCAGCACCATTGGACTACTGGGCACAGATACGCAGTATTTT
-,-,TRBJ1-1,TRBV20-1,CSATLRRGAFF,TGCAGTGCTACCCTGAGAAGGGGAGCTTTCTTT
-,TRBD2,TRBJ2-3,TRBV7-2,CASRRGGGWDTQYF,TGTGCCAGCAGGCGGGGGGGGGGTTGGGATACGCAGTATTTT
few,TRBD2,TRBJ2-5,TRBV7-9,CASSQGAGGETQYF,TGTGCCAGCAGCCAGGGAGCGGGGGGAGAGACCCAGTACTTC
-,TRBD2,TRBJ2-1,TRBV28,CASSPSGGVDNEQFF,TGTGCCAGCAGCCCTAGCGGGGGGGTCGACAATGAGCAGTTCTTC
-,-,TRBJ2-3,TRBV12-3/TRBV12-4,CASSSGWDTQYF,TGTGCCAGCAGTTCCGGGTGGGATACGCAGTATTTT
-,TRBD2,TRBJ2-1,TRBV19,CASSIGPSGIIEQFF,TGTGCCAGTAGTATAGGGCCTAGCGGTATAATTGAGCAGTTCTTC
-,TRBD1,TRBJ2-1,TRBV7-2,CASSNRDRGYEQFF,TGTGCCAGCAGCAACCGGGACAGGGGATATGAGCAGTTCTTC
few,-,TRBJ2-2,TRBV7-2,CASSLGRGGELFF,TGTGCCAGCAGCTTAGGTCGGGGCGGGGAGCTGTTTTTT
-,TRBD1,TRBJ1-6,TRBV6-5,CASSYSKPGQGNSPLHF,TGTGCCAGCAGTTACTCAAAACCGGGACAGGGAAATTCACCCCTCCACTTT
-,-,TRBJ1-1,TRBV4-1,CASSPRELDTEAFF,TGCGCCAGCAGCCCGAGGGAATTGGACACTGAAGCTTTCTTT